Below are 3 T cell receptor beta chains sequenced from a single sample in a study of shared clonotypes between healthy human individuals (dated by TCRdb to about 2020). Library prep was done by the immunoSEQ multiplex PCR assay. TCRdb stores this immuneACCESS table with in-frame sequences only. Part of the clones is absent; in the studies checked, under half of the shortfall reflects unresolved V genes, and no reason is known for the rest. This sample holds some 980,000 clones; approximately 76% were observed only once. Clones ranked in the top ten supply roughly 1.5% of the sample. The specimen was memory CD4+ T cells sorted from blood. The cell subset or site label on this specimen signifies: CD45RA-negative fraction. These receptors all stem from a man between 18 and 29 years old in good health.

CDR3 nucleotide sequence: TGTGCCAGCAGTGAAGAAAGTCCGGGCAGGACACCCCTCCACTTT. Translation: CASSEESPGRTPLHF. The chain combines TRBV6-1 with TRBJ1-6, with D unresolved. CDR3 length: 15 residues. Trimming stripped 1 base from V and 11 bases from J, with 15 bases between. Germline CDR1 MNHNS, CDR2 SASEGT.

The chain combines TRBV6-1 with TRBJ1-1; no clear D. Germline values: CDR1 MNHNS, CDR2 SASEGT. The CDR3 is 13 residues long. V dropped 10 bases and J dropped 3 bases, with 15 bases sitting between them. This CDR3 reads CAMREGGYTEAFF. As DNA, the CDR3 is TGTGCCATGCGGGAGGGCGGGTACACTGAAGCTTTCTTT.

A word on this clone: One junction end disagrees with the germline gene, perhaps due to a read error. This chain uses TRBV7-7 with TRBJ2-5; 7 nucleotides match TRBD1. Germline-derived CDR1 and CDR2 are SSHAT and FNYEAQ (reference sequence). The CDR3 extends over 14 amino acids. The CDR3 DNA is TGTGCTAGCAGCCGGACAGGACTCCAAGAGACCCAGTACTTC. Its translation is CASSRTGLQETQYF.